A single sample gave rise to the 32 T cell receptor beta chains below, sequenced in a study of T cells after yellow fever vaccination. Via MiXCR, TCRdb re-called the 5' RACE reads, giving one row per CDR3 protein. The table shows 450,000 to 550,000 distinct CDR3 sequences, with 20% to 25% occurring only once. Source: PBMCs, taken roughly 20 days after the first yellow fever vaccination. The receptors come from a man aged 18 to 29 who received the YFV17D yellow fever vaccine.

This rearrangement joins TRBV12-3 or TRBV12-4 to TRBJ2-2; the D call may be TRBD1 or TRBD2 (5 bases each). This CDR3 is 17 amino acids long. Trimming shortened V by 2 bases and J by 0 bases, and 13 bases separated the two germline ends. CDR3: CASSLLWDGTNTGELFF. The CDR3 DNA is TGTGCCAGCAGTTTACTTTGGGACGGCACGAACACCGGGGAGCTGTTTTTT.

V is TRBV18 and J is TRBJ2-7; possible D gene TRBD2, 6 bases. The CDR3 runs to 14 residues. Germline V gene sequence: CDR1 KGHSH, CDR2 LQKENI. V lost 2 bases and J lost 2, with 10 bases in between. The CDR3 spells CASSPGGFPYEQYF. In DNA form, the CDR3 reads TGTGCCAGCTCACCAGGGGGGTTTCCCTACGAGCAGTACTTC.

The chain has TRBV10-3 and TRBJ2-7, with no clear D. The CDR3 loop spans 14 amino acids. The germline V gene encodes CDR1 ENHRY and CDR2 SYGVKD. V lost 0 bases and J 2 bases, leaving 8 bases between the germline ends. CDR3 DNA: TGTGCCATCAGTGAGTCGGGCGAAGCCTACGAGCAGTACGTC. It encodes CAISESGEAYEQYV.

The chain is built from TRBV7-2 and TRBJ2-5; TRBD2 aligns across 7 bases. This CDR3 is built from 14 residues. Germline trimming cut 4 bases from V and 7 bases from J; bases unmatched to any gene: 9. Germline V CDR1 and CDR2: SGHTA, FQGNSA. CDR3 loop: CASSSTSSGGTQYF. CDR3 nucleotides: TGTGCCAGCAGCTCTACCTCTAGCGGTGGGACCCAGTACTTC.

Only a few counts were recorded for this clonotype. The gene calls are TRBV28 and TRBJ2-3, with TRBD2 matching over 10 bases. With 4 bases clipped from V and 6 bases from J, the junction kept 13 bases outside the gene matches. Germline V gene data show CDR1 as MDHEN and CDR2 as SYDVKM. This CDR3 is built from 17 residues. The CDR3: CASSSLAGGHFEDTQYF. CDR3 nucleotide sequence: TGTGCCAGCAGTTCATTAGCGGGGGGCCATTTCGAGGATACGCAGTATTTT.

The CDR3 reads CASSLTGGFPGELFF. In DNA, the CDR3 is TGCGCCAGCAGTCTTACAGGGGGCTTTCCCGGGGAGCTGTTTTTT. The rearrangement joins TRBV5-1 to TRBJ2-2; 9 bases map to TRBD1. CDR1 is SGHRS and CDR2 is YFSETQ in the germline V gene. V trimming: 5 bases; J trimming: 6 bases; junction bases outside the gene matches: 8. The CDR3 covers 15 residues. Full variable domain (missing parts from reference TRBV5-1 and TRBJ2-2): KAGVTQTPRYLIKTRGQQVTLSCSPISGHRSVSWYQQTPGQGLQFLFEYFSETQRNKGNFPGRFSGRQFSNSRSEMNVSTLELGDSALYLCASSLTGGFPGELFFGEGSRLTVL.

A note on this clonotype: A clone one base away is much larger, so this may be a read error. V and J are TRBV10-3 and TRBJ1-2; TRBD1 matches at 7 bases. J was trimmed by 1 base and V by 6 bases; bases with no gene match: 2. The CDR3 extends over 13 amino acids. Germline V lookup: CDR1 ENHRY, CDR2 SYGVKD. The DNA for the CDR3 is TGTGCCATCAGCCGGGACAGTAACTATGGCTACACCTTC. Its protein product is CAISRDSNYGYTF.

The V gene is TRBV7-2, the J gene TRBJ2-3; 8 bases agree with TRBD2. Trimming removed 0 bases from V and 3 bases from J; junction bases left unmatched: 5. Germline V gene lookup returns CDR1 SGHTA and CDR2 FQGNSA. The CDR3 sequence is 16 residues long. The CDR3 nucleotides are TGTGCCAGCAGCTTAGCGCTGGGCGGGAGGACAGATACGCAGTATTTT. It specifies CASSLALGGRTDTQYF.

CDR3 residues: CASSLSLLASTGELFF. CDR3 coding DNA: TGTGCCAGCAGTTTATCGCTGTTAGCAAGCACCGGGGAGCTGTTTTTT. The rearrangement uses TRBV27 and TRBJ2-2; D remains ambiguous. The CDR3 totals 16 residues. Trimming left V 0 bases short and J 4 bases short, with 12 bases between. From germline, CDR1 is MNHEY and CDR2 SMNVEV (reference sequence).

The rearrangement uses TRBV7-9 and TRBJ1-1; D gene ambiguous. This CDR3 has 14 residues. Trimming cost V 2 bases and J 4 bases, with 11 bases left between them. CDR1 and CDR2 (germline): SEHNR, FQNEAQ (reference sequence). DNA of the CDR3: TGTGCCAGCAGCTTAAGCAGCCCGAGCACTGAAGCTTTCTTT. Protein product: CASSLSSPSTEAFF.

J is TRBJ1-1 and V is TRBV19, with D tentatively TRBD1 (5 bases). Trimming left V 7 bases short and J 8 bases short, with 17 bases between. This CDR3 spans 13 amino acids. Germline V gene lookup returns CDR1 LNHDA and CDR2 SQIVND (reference sequence). For the CDR3, the DNA is TGTGCCAGTAATCGAGGGGTCCTAACCGAAGCTTTCTTT. Protein product: CASNRGVLTEAFF. Filled out from reference TRBV19 and TRBJ1-1, the complete variable domain reads DGGITQSPKYLFRKEGQNVTLSCEQNLNHDAMYWYRQDPGQGLRLIYYSQIVNDFQKGDIAEGYSVSREKKESFPLTVTSAQKNPTAFYLCASNRGVLTEAFFGQGTRLTVV.

In this sample, this clonotype turned up a few times. This chain connects TRBV19 to TRBJ2-7; perhaps TRBD1 as D (7 bases). CDR3 size: 14 residues. CDR1 is LNHDA, CDR2 SQIVND, per germline (reference sequence). Trimming shortened V by 4 bases and J by 8 bases, and 18 bases separated the two germline ends. This CDR3 reads CASSTPPQGGQQYF. In DNA, the CDR3 is TGTGCCAGTAGTACCCCCCCCCAGGGGGGCCAGCAGTACTTC. Complete variable domain (other parts from reference TRBV19 and TRBJ2-7): DGGITQSPKYLFRKEGQNVTLSCEQNLNHDAMYWYRQDPGQGLRLIYYSQIVNDFQKGDIAEGYSVSREKKESFPLTVTSAQKNPTAFYLCASSTPPQGGQQYFGPGTRLTVT.

The chain links TRBV19 to TRBJ2-2; TRBD2 agrees at 8 bases. Trimming cost V 5 bases and J 1 base; bases outside gene matches: 6. The CDR3 extends over 16 amino acids. Germline CDR1 LNHDA, CDR2 SQIVND (reference sequence). In nucleotides, the CDR3 is TGTGCCAGTAGTCCAAGAGCGGGAGAGAACACCGGGGAGCTGTTTTTT. Translating it yields CASSPRAGENTGELFF.

In its sample, this clonotype was seen a few times. The V call is TRBV15, the J call TRBJ2-3; TRBD1 might be the D (6 bases). Germline V CDR1 and CDR2: LNHNV, YYDKDF (reference sequence). Trimming pared 3 bases from V and 3 bases from J, leaving 13 bases between. The CDR3 length is 15 residues. CDR3 sequence reads: CATSRDRISTDTQYF. CDR3 DNA sequence: TGTGCCACCAGCAGGGACAGAATCTCGACAGATACGCAGTATTTT.

V and J are TRBV28 and TRBJ1-2; D unresolved. With 10 bases removed from V and 9 bases from J, the gap between germline ends came to 21 bases. The germline CDR1 and CDR2 sequences are MDHEN and SYDVKM. This CDR3 is built from 13 residues. For the CDR3, the DNA is TGTGCCACCCTGCCTGGGGAGACTATGAGCTACACCTTC. Its translation is CATLPGETMSYTF.

This clonotype turned up a few times. The V gene is TRBV9, the J gene TRBJ2-7; TRBD2 aligns across 9 bases. In germline, CDR1 is SGDLS, CDR2 YYNGEE. The CDR3 is 17 amino acids. The trim removed 3 bases at V and 0 bases at J, leaving 10 bases unmatched. The CDR3 DNA reads TGTGCCAGCAGCGCTAAGGTCCTAGCGGGGAGCTCCTACGAGCAGTACGTC. The encoded protein is CASSAKVLAGSSYEQYV.

Only a few counts were recorded for this clonotype. J is TRBJ2-5 and V is TRBV4-3, with 9 bases matching TRBD1. Germline V CDR1 and CDR2: LGHNA, YSLEER. The CDR3 is made up of 16 amino acids. The V and J ends lost 1 base and 4 bases, in that order; junction bases with no gene match: 7. CDR3: CASSQVTGQGPETQYF. The CDR3 DNA follows: TGCGCCAGCAGCCAAGTAACGGGACAGGGCCCAGAGACCCAGTACTTC.

The genes are TRBV18 and TRBJ2-1; the match to TRBD1 covers 12 bases. The CDR3 covers 16 residues. Looked up from germline, CDR1 is KGHSH and CDR2 is LQKENI. J was trimmed by 8 bases and V by 3 bases; bases with no gene match: 8. The CDR3 region is CASSPRPGQGAYEQFF. The CDR3 DNA is TGTGCCAGCTCACCGCGTCCGGGACAGGGGGCGTATGAGCAGTTCTTC.

This chain connects TRBV7-9 to TRBJ2-3; possibly TRBD2 for D (5 bases). Trimming cost V 5 bases and J 8 bases, with 14 bases left between them. Germline values: CDR1 SEHNR, CDR2 FQNEAQ (reference sequence). The CDR3 contains 13 residues. The CDR3 loop is CASSGRLHFTQYF. CDR3 in DNA: TGTGCCAGCAGCGGACGACTACATTTTACGCAGTATTTT.

The chain joins TRBV4-1 to TRBJ2-1, with 13 bases fitting TRBD2. Germline values: CDR1 MGHRA, CDR2 YSYEKL. This CDR3 spans 18 amino acids. V lost 4 bases and J lost 9; bases outside the gene matches: 15. CDR3 protein: CASSPRETSGGAEFEQFF. CDR3 DNA: TGCGCCAGCAGCCCAAGGGAAACTAGCGGGGGGGCGGAGTTTGAGCAGTTCTTC.

This clonotype was found a few times. The V call is TRBV10-2, the J call TRBJ2-7; D tentatively reads TRBD1 or TRBD2 (5 bases each). This CDR3 comprises 15 residues. Germline values: CDR1 WSHSY, CDR2 SAAADI. With 6 bases removed from V and 6 bases from J, the gap between germline ends came to 21 bases. The CDR3 is CASSHGTSRVAEQYV. Written as DNA, the CDR3 is TGCGCCAGCAGCCACGGGACCTCCCGGGTCGCCGAGCAGTACGTC.

The rearrangement uses TRBV14 and TRBJ2-5, with D hard to call. The germline CDR1 and CDR2 sequences are SGHDN and FVKESK. The ends were cut back, 6 bases at V and 8 bases at J, with 13 bases in the middle. This CDR3 region has 12 residues. The CDR3 is CASSPNRVTQYF. The CDR3 DNA reads as TGTGCCAGCAGTCCGAACCGGGTAACCCAGTACTTC.

The CDR3 sequence is CASSFSWTSGTSTDTQYF. The CDR3 bases are TGTGCCAGCAGCTTCTCTTGGACTAGCGGGACTAGCACAGATACGCAGTATTTT. V usage is TRBV5-5 and J usage is TRBJ2-3; TRBD2 matches at 12 bases. Germline values: CDR1 SGHKS, CDR2 YYEKEE (reference sequence). The CDR3 covers 18 residues. V shed 2 bases, J shed 0 bases, and the junction held 7 bases outside the gene matches.

This clonotype was counted between two and nine times. This chain joins TRBV24-1 and TRBJ1-5; D possibly corresponds to TRBD1 (5 bases). The CDR3 is 13 amino acids. Germline CDR1 reads KGHDR; CDR2 reads SFDVKD. Deletions cut 4 bases from V and 6 bases from J, with 9 bases between. Here the CDR3 reads CATSEGGFQPQHF. CDR3 coding DNA: TGTGCCACCAGTGAGGGGGGATTTCAGCCCCAGCATTTT.

V is TRBV7-2 and J is TRBJ2-5, with D possibly TRBD1 on 7 matching bases. Trimming shortened V by 1 base and J by 2 bases, and 17 bases separated the two germline ends. The CDR3 is 17 amino acids. CDR1 and CDR2 (germline): SGHTA, FQGNSA. CDR3 loop: CASSLGSRGRRQETQYF. The CDR3 region has the DNA TGTGCCAGCAGCTTAGGCTCCAGGGGGAGGCGACAAGAGACCCAGTACTTC.

The chain carries TRBV7-2 and TRBJ2-2; D may be TRBD2 (6 bases). The CDR3 is made up of 15 amino acids. CDR1 is SGHTA, CDR2 FQGNSA, per germline. V was shortened by 5 bases and J by 4 bases, with 14 bases between the two germline ends. The CDR3 reads CASSVEGPSTGELFF. In DNA, the CDR3 is TGTGCCAGCAGCGTGGAGGGGCCGAGCACCGGGGAGCTGTTTTTT.

The chain is built from TRBV21-1 and TRBJ1-4; the tabulated D call, TRBD1, remains unverified against the DNA. TRBV21-1 is a pseudogene segment. This CDR3 is built from 22 residues. Here the CDR3 reads CASSKGNRGPVTGNLGGEKLFF. DNA of the CDR3: TGTGCCAGCAGCAAAGGGAATCGAGGCCCCGTGACAGGAAACCTCGGGGGTGAAAAACTGTTTTTT.

V is TRBV5-8 and J is TRBJ1-5, with TRBD1 matching 10 bases. The junction had 6 bases not matched to a gene; V was cut back by 4 bases and J by 5 bases. CDR3 length: 15 residues. Germline assignment: CDR1 SGHTS and CDR2 YDEGEE. The CDR3 bases are TGTGCCAGCAGCGGGGGGACAGGGGCTCATCAGCCCCAGCATTTT. Protein product: CASSGGTGAHQPQHF. The complete variable domain, with remaining parts taken from reference TRBV5-8 and TRBJ1-5, reads EAGVTQSPTHLIKTRGQQATLRCSPISGHTSVYWYQQALGLGLQFLLWYDEGEERNRGNFPPRFSGRQFPNYSSELNVNALELEDSALYLCASSGGTGAHQPQHFGDGTRLSIL.

The V and J genes are TRBV28 and TRBJ2-7; D possibly uses TRBD1 or TRBD2 (6 bases each). The CDR3 has 14 amino acids. V was cut by 5 bases and J by 7 bases, with 18 bases left in between. Germline values: CDR1 MDHEN, CDR2 SYDVKM. The CDR3 sequence is CASSDLQGRGEQYV. In nucleotides, the CDR3 is TGTGCCAGCAGTGACTTACAGGGTCGGGGGGAGCAGTACGTC.

V and J are TRBV4-3 and TRBJ2-3; D is possibly TRBD2 (6 bases). The CDR3 consists of 15 residues. The germline gives CDR1 LGHNA, CDR2 YSLEER. With 0 bases removed from V and 7 bases from J, the gap between germline ends came to 14 bases. The CDR3 here is CASSQDRRGWHTQYF. In DNA, the CDR3 is TGCGCCAGCAGCCAAGATCGGCGGGGTTGGCATACGCAGTATTTT.

There are many counts of this clonotype. The chain links TRBV20-1 to TRBJ1-3; unclear D gene. CDR3 length: 15 residues. Looked up from germline, CDR1 is DFQATT and CDR2 is SNEGSKA (reference sequence). Trimming cost V 0 bases and J 4 bases, with 13 bases left between them. The CDR3 is CSARDLGGLGNTIYF. In DNA form, the CDR3 reads TGCAGTGCTAGAGATCTGGGAGGGTTGGGAAACACCATATATTTT.

This clonotype was counted a few times. The V and J genes are TRBV4-1 and TRBJ2-6, with 7 positions matching TRBD1. V lost 1 base, J lost 1 base, and 4 bases stayed unmatched. This CDR3 has 17 residues. Looked up from germline, CDR1 is MGHRA and CDR2 is YSYEKL. CDR3 nucleotides: TGCGCCAGCAGCCAAGGTCCACAGGGGTCTGGGGCCAACGTCCTGACTTTC. This codes for CASSQGPQGSGANVLTF.